A selection of T cell receptor beta chains follows, all from one sample in a study of post-analysis software for immune sequencing data. TCRdb recomputed calls from the PCR reads with MiXCR, one row per CDR3 protein. Here the sample spans about 160,000 distinct CDR3 sequences, 35% to 40% being singletons. The sample consisted of blood, taken after autologous hematopoietic stem cell transplantation. Source of these receptors: a girl aged 10 to 17 with multiple sclerosis. Each CDR3 is given with its conserved first and last residue. D genes are given only for firm matches. Clone size is stated in some rows and not others, as once, few, many or a class when expanded.

clone_size	d_call	j_call	v_call	cdr3_aa	cdr3_nt
NA	TRBD2	TRBJ2-1	TRBV29-1	CSVEFSGRASSYNEQFF	TGCAGCGTTGAGTTTAGCGGGAGGGCAAGCTCCTACAATGAGCAGTTCTTC
many	NA	TRBJ2-7	TRBV6-2/TRBV6-3	CASSYSRPYEQYF	TGTGCCAGCAGTTACTCTCGGCCCTACGAGCAGTACTTC
NA	TRBD2	TRBJ2-3	TRBV5-6	CASSPGGTSDTQYF	TGTGCCAGCAGCCCGGGGGGGACCTCAGATACGCAGTATTTT
few	TRBD2	TRBJ2-4	TRBV7-2	CASSFRPGLAENIQYF	TGTGCCAGCAGCTTTCGCCCTGGACTAGCGGAAAACATTCAGTACTTC
NA	TRBD1	TRBJ2-1	TRBV28	CASSLYDRGRSAHEQFF	TGTGCCAGCAGTTTATACGACAGGGGGCGCTCCGCGCATGAGCAGTTCTTC
NA	TRBD2	TRBJ2-3	TRBV7-6	CASSLVGGSLGADTQYF	TGTGCCAGCAGCTTAGTGGGCGGGAGCCTGGGAGCAGATACGCAGTATTTT
few	NA	TRBJ1-6	TRBV20-1	CSARPGGPLHF	TGCAGTGCTAGGCCCGGGGGACCCCTCCACTTT
NA	TRBD2	TRBJ2-3	TRBV7-3	CASNLGGTDTQYF	TGTGCCAGCAACTTGGGGGGGACAGATACGCAGTATTTT
NA	NA	TRBJ2-1	TRBV29-1	CSVSSNNEQFF	TGCAGCGTTTCCTCGAACAATGAGCAGTTCTTC
many	NA	TRBJ2-3	TRBV5-1	CASSFTRVPSTDTQYF	TGCGCCAGCAGCTTTACCCGGGTTCCAAGCACAGATACGCAGTATTTT
NA	TRBD2	TRBJ2-1	TRBV5-1	CASSAGLAGEDEQFF	TGCGCCAGCAGCGCCGGACTAGCGGGAGAGGATGAGCAGTTCTTC
NA	NA	TRBJ2-3	TRBV11-2	CASSFTGTSTDTQYF	TGTGCCAGCAGCTTTACCGGAACTAGCACAGATACGCAGTATTTT
NA	NA	TRBJ2-3	TRBV11-2	CASSGAGDTQYF	TGTGCCAGCAGTGGGGCCGGGGATACGCAGTATTTT
few	TRBD2	TRBJ2-5	TRBV7-2	CASSGTRVFETQYF	TGTGCCAGCAGCGGGACTAGAGTTTTTGAGACCCAGTACTTC
NA	NA	TRBJ2-1	TRBV20-1	CSAREIGDEQFF	TGCAGTGCTAGAGAAATTGGAGATGAGCAGTTCTTC
NA	NA	TRBJ1-1	TRBV20-1	CSARDLPGRGNTEAFF	TGCAGTGCTAGAGATCTCCCCGGGAGGGGGAACACTGAAGCTTTCTTT
NA	TRBD2	TRBJ2-3	TRBV3-1	CASSQRTSGGTDTQYF	TGTGCCAGCAGCCAAAGGACTAGCGGCGGCACAGATACGCAGTATTTT
NA	TRBD2	TRBJ2-1	TRBV5-1	CASSSGLAGGHNEQFF	TGCGCCAGCAGCTCTGGACTAGCGGGAGGGCACAATGAGCAGTTCTTC
few	NA	TRBJ1-5	TRBV30	CASIDRLSNQPQHF	TGTGCCTCCATAGACCGCCTAAGCAATCAGCCCCAGCATTTT
NA	NA	TRBJ1-2	TRBV20-1	CSARRESSYGYTF	TGCAGTGCTAGAAGGGAATCCAGCTATGGCTACACCTTC
NA	TRBD2	TRBJ2-7	TRBV4-3	CASSQDHGTSGDEQYF	TGCGCCAGCAGCCAAGACCACGGGACTAGCGGGGACGAGCAGTACTTC
few	TRBD1	TRBJ2-6	TRBV5-6	CASSWGQGGWTGANVLTF	TGTGCCAGCAGCTGGGGACAGGGTGGATGGACTGGGGCCAACGTCCTGACTTTC
NA	NA	TRBJ2-1	TRBV29-1	CSGARTDPYNEQFF	TGCAGCGGGGCCCGGACGGACCCCTACAATGAGCAGTTCTTC
NA	TRBD2	TRBJ2-3	TRBV9	CASSPSGLAGDADTQYF	TGTGCCAGCAGCCCCTCGGGACTAGCGGGAGACGCAGATACGCAGTATTTT
NA	TRBD1	TRBJ1-1	TRBV20-1	CSAPTGGSGAEAFF	TGCAGTGCTCCGACAGGGGGCTCCGGCGCTGAAGCTTTCTTT
NA	TRBD1	TRBJ1-5	TRBV15	CATSRDRGNQPQHF	TGTGCCACCAGCCGGGACAGGGGCAATCAGCCCCAGCATTTT
NA	TRBD2	TRBJ2-1	TRBV5-5	CASSLGLAGEFF	TGTGCCAGCAGCTTGGGGCTAGCGGGAGAGTTCTTC
NA	TRBD2	TRBJ2-7	TRBV4-1	CASSIAGGSSYEQYF	TGCGCCAGCAGTATTGCGGGGGGTAGCTCCTACGAGCAGTACTTC
NA	NA	TRBJ2-5	TRBV25-1	CASQQGRETQYF	TGTGCCAGTCAACAGGGTCGAGAGACCCAGTACTTC
once	TRBD1	TRBJ2-7	TRBV5-1	CASSDPQGAGDEQYF	TGCGCCAGCAGCGACCCACAGGGGGCCGGAGACGAGCAGTACTTC
few	TRBD1	TRBJ2-5	TRBV7-9	CASSLQTGGQETQYF	TGTGCCAGCAGCTTACAAACAGGGGGACAAGAGACCCAGTACTTC
few	NA	TRBJ1-2	TRBV5-6	CASSAPMDYGYTF	TGTGCCAGCAGCGCCCCGATGGACTATGGCTACACCTTC
NA	NA	TRBJ2-7	TRBV27	CASSISPGTSYEQYF	TGTGCCAGCAGCATATCTCCAGGGACCTCCTACGAGCAGTACTTC
NA	NA	TRBJ2-5	TRBV28	CASTPALAGETQYF	TGTGCCAGCACCCCGGCTCTAGCAGGGGAGACCCAGTACTTC
few	TRBD1	TRBJ1-2	TRBV28	CASSLSDRGGYGYTF	TGTGCCAGCAGTTTATCCGACAGGGGAGGCTATGGCTACACCTTC
many	TRBD1	TRBJ2-7	TRBV7-8	CASSLSSYHAGGEQYF	TGTGCCAGCAGCTTGAGTTCTTACCACGCAGGGGGCGAGCAGTACTTC
NA	NA	TRBJ1-2	TRBV9	CASSVARNYGYTF	TGTGCCAGCAGCGTAGCCAGGAACTATGGCTACACCTTC
NA	TRBD2	TRBJ2-2	TRBV12-3/TRBV12-4	CASRPQFAGVTGELFF	TGTGCCAGCAGACCTCAGTTCGCGGGAGTTACCGGGGAGCTGTTTTTT